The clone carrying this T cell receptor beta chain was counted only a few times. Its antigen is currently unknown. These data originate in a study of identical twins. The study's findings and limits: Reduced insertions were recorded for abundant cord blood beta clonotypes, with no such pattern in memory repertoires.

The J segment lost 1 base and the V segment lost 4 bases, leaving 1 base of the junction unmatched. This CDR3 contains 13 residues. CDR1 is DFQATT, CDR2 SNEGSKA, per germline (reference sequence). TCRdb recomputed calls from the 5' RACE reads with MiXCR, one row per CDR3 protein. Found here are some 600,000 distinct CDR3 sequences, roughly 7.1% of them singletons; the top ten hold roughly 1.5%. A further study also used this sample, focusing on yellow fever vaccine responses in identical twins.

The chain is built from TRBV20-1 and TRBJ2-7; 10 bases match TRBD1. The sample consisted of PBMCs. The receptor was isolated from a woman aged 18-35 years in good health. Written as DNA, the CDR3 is TGCAGTGCTATGGGACAGGGGTCCTACGAGCAGTACTTC. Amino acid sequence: CSAMGQGSYEQYF.